These 32 T cell receptor beta chains were all obtained from the same sample, sequenced in a study of siplizumab effects on memory and regulatory T cells. Profiling relied on immunoSEQ multiplex PCR, and the TCRdb table lists in-frame clones only, not all of them. The data show tens of thousands of clones, roughly nine tenths seen once. Sample: CD8+ T cells sorted from blood. These receptors all come from a human donor in good health.

The genes are TRBV27 and TRBJ2-1, with no clear D. V dropped 3 bases and J dropped 6 bases, with 12 bases sitting between them. The CDR3 runs to 14 residues. Germline-derived CDR1 and CDR2 are MNHEY and SMNVEV (reference sequence). CDR3 DNA sequence: TGTGCCAGCAGTTTCCCTCCGCTCATCAATGAGCAGTTCTTC. Translation: CASSFPPLINEQFF.

The chain links TRBV6-6 to TRBJ2-7; D is perhaps TRBD2 (7 bases). CDR3 length: 15 amino acids. Trimming pared 0 bases from V and 3 bases from J, leaving 12 bases between. Germline V lookup: CDR1 MNHNY, CDR2 SVGAGI (reference sequence). The CDR3 reads CASSYSGGGDYEQYF. As DNA, the CDR3 is TGTGCCAGCAGTTACTCAGGGGGAGGGGACTACGAGCAGTACTTC.

This chain links TRBV7-6 with TRBJ1-1; the D gene is possibly TRBD1 (6 bases). Germline loops: CDR1 SGHVS, CDR2 FNYEAQ. V lost 2 bases and J lost 0, with 16 bases in between. The CDR3 spans 17 residues. The CDR3 region is CASSLFQGWALNTEAFF. DNA of the CDR3: TGTGCCAGCAGCTTATTTCAGGGGTGGGCACTGAACACTGAAGCTTTCTTT. The full variable domain, in which reference TRBV7-6 and TRBJ1-1 provide the parts outside the CDR3, is GAGVSQSPRYKVTKRGQDVALRCDPISGHVSLYWYRQALGQGPEFLTYFNYEAQQDKSGLPNDRFSAERPEGSISTLTIQRTEQRDSAMYRCASSLFQGWALNTEAFFGQGTRLTVV.

This chain joins TRBV25-1 and TRBJ2-1, with D unclear. The CDR3 spans 13 residues. Germline loops: CDR1 MGHDK, CDR2 SYGVNS. With 6 bases removed from V and 1 base from J, the gap between germline ends came to 7 bases. The CDR3 sequence: CASSDTSYNEQFF. CDR3 sequence (DNA): TGTGCCAGCAGCGACACTTCCTACAATGAGCAGTTCTTC.

The CDR3 loop is CASSPWVAGSQETQYF. CDR3 nucleotide sequence: TGTGCCAGCAGCCCGTGGGTAGCGGGAAGCCAAGAGACCCAGTACTTC. This sequence joins TRBV7-8 and TRBJ2-5, with 8 bases lining up with TRBD2. CDR3 length: 16 residues. The V gene's germline CDR1 is SGHVS and CDR2 FQNEAQ. Trimming at V came to 5 bases and at J to 1 base, leaving 9 bases not matched to a gene.

The genes are TRBV10-3 and TRBJ2-3, with TRBD1 identical over 12 bases. The CDR3 consists of 16 residues. V trimming: 10 bases; J trimming: 0 bases; junction bases outside the gene matches: 8. The V gene's germline CDR1 is ENHRY and CDR2 SYGVKD. This chain's CDR3 is CATTGQGASSTDTQYF. CDR3 in DNA: TGTGCCACCACGGGACAGGGGGCCTCTAGCACAGATACGCAGTATTTT.

The genes are TRBV4-1 and TRBJ2-3; D remains unclear. Germline CDR1 and CDR2: MGHRA and YSYEKL. V lost 0 bases and J lost 6, with 16 bases in between. The CDR3 sequence is 16 residues long. The CDR3 DNA follows: TGCGCCAGCAGCCAAGATTATTCGGCGAGCGCGGATACGCAGTATTTT. Translating gives CASSQDYSASADTQYF.

This clone occurred a few times. The chain couples TRBV5-4 to TRBJ1-2; the match to TRBD1 covers 10 bases. The CDR3 has 15 residues. V lost 4 bases, J lost 7 bases, and 10 bases stayed unmatched. Germline V lookup: CDR1 SGHNT, CDR2 YYREEE (reference sequence). The CDR3 region has the DNA TGTGCCAGCAGCCAGGGGGACAGGGGTGGAGTTGGCTACACCTTC. Translated: CASSQGDRGGVGYTF.

J is TRBJ2-3 and V is TRBV6-1; 9 nucleotides agree with TRBD2. Per germline, CDR1 MNHNS and CDR2 SASEGT. Trimming cost V 3 bases and J 10 bases; bases outside gene matches: 14. This CDR3 spans 16 amino acids. The CDR3 sequence: CASSDYWREGPGAQYF. The DNA for the CDR3 is TGTGCCAGCAGTGATTATTGGCGGGAGGGCCCGGGGGCGCAGTATTTT.

V gene TRBV5-4 combines with J gene TRBJ2-1; D might be TRBD2 (5 bases). V dropped 3 bases and J dropped 2 bases, with 15 bases sitting between them. The CDR3 totals 16 residues. CDR1 and CDR2 from the germline V gene are SGHNT and YYREEE (reference sequence). The CDR3 coding sequence is TGTGCCAGCAGCTCCTCCGGGATTGGGACCTACAATGAGCAGTTCTTC. It specifies CASSSSGIGTYNEQFF. Combining the CDR3 with reference TRBV5-4 and TRBJ2-1 gives the whole variable domain ETGVTQSPTHLIKTRGQQVTLRCSSQSGHNTVSWYQQALGQGPQFIFQYYREEENGRGNFPPRFSGLQFPNYSSELNVNALELDDSALYLCASSSSGIGTYNEQFFGPGTRLTVL.

J is TRBJ2-3 and V is TRBV5-6; possibly TRBD2 for D (6 bases). From germline, CDR1 is SGHDT and CDR2 YYEEEE. Deletions cut 4 bases from V and 6 bases from J, with 18 bases between. The CDR3 extends over 15 amino acids. The CDR3 is CASSLKRAGWDTQYF. The CDR3 DNA reads as TGTGCCAGCAGCCTAAAGCGGGCGGGTTGGGATACGCAGTATTTT.

CDR3: CATSSLTGGNTEAFF. DNA of the CDR3: TGTGCCACCAGCAGCTTGACAGGGGGCAACACTGAAGCTTTCTTT. The rearrangement joins TRBV15 to TRBJ1-1, with 10 bases identical to TRBD1. Germline V gives CDR1 LNHNV, CDR2 YYDKDF (reference sequence). With V trimmed by 3 bases and J by 2 bases, 3 bases remained unmatched. CDR3 length equals 15 residues.

The chain couples TRBV10-3 to TRBJ2-7; D is perhaps TRBD2 (5 bases). The ends were cut back, 10 bases at V and 0 bases at J, with 13 bases in the middle. This CDR3 contains 13 residues. The V gene's germline CDR1 is ENHRY and CDR2 SYGVKD. The DNA for the CDR3 is TGTGCCAGCTCCGAGGGTAGCTCCTACGAGCAGTACTTC. As protein: CASSEGSSYEQYF.

This clone occurred once. The rearrangement uses TRBV9 and TRBJ1-2; 10 bases map to TRBD1. The CDR3 runs to 16 residues. Germline values: CDR1 SGDLS, CDR2 YYNGEE. With V trimmed by 0 bases and J by 5 bases, 7 bases remained unmatched. CDR3 residues: CASSVEAGQGTYGYTF. The CDR3 nucleotides read TGTGCCAGCAGCGTAGAAGCGGGACAGGGGACATATGGCTACACCTTC.

This chain connects TRBV29-1 to TRBJ1-2; a weak D match, TRBD1 (5 bases). The CDR3 length is 14 residues. V was cut by 3 bases and J by 7 bases, with 18 bases left in between. CDR1 is SQVTM, CDR2 ANQGSEA, per germline. CDR3 DNA: TGCAGCGTTGACAGGGCCATGCCCCTAGTTGGCTACACCTTC. It is translated as CSVDRAMPLVGYTF.

This chain links TRBV6-5 with TRBJ2-5; TRBD1 matches at 8 bases. J gave up 5 bases and V 5 bases, and 10 bases lay outside the gene matches. The length of the CDR3 is 15 residues. CDR1 is MNHEY, CDR2 SVGAGI, per germline. The CDR3 region has the DNA TGTGCCAGCAGTCAGGGGGCGAGAATTTCGGAGACCCAGTACTTC. Translating it yields CASSQGARISETQYF.

V and J are TRBV12-5 and TRBJ1-5; D possibly corresponds to TRBD1 (5 bases). Germline loops: CDR1 LGHNT, CDR2 FRNRAP. Trimming pared 7 bases from V and 3 bases from J, leaving 16 bases between. The CDR3 runs 15 residues. The CDR3 here is CASAPPTATNQPQHF. The CDR3 nucleotides read TGTGCTAGTGCCCCTCCGACAGCTACCAATCAGCCCCAGCATTTT.

The J gene is TRBJ1-3, the V gene TRBV7-2, with a weak D call TRBD1 (6 bases). V lost 1 base and J 4 bases, leaving 20 bases between the germline ends. The germline CDR1 and CDR2 sequences are SGHTA and FQGNSA. This CDR3 spans 18 amino acids. CDR3 region: CASSLVMGDRRGGNTIYF. CDR3 bases: TGTGCCAGCAGCTTAGTAATGGGTGACCGGAGGGGGGGAAACACCATATATTTT.

The V gene is TRBV7-9, the J gene TRBJ2-3, with unresolved D. V shed 5 bases and J shed 5 bases, with 8 bases lying between them. The V gene's germline CDR1 is SEHNR and CDR2 FQNEAQ (reference sequence). The length of the CDR3 is 12 residues. Here the CDR3 reads CASSGLGDTQYF. The CDR3 DNA sequence: TGTGCCAGCAGCGGCCTGGGAGATACGCAGTATTTT.

This clone was picked up a small number of times. V is TRBV19 and J is TRBJ1-5; D is perhaps TRBD1 (6 bases). CDR3 length equals 14 residues. The germline V gene has CDR1 LNHDA and CDR2 SQIVND (reference sequence). With 8 bases removed from V and 2 bases from J, the gap between germline ends came to 13 bases. CDR3 coding DNA: TGTGCCAGTGAGGAGGGGGTGGGCAATCAGCCCCAGCATTTT. This sequence encodes CASEEGVGNQPQHF.

The genes are TRBV5-1 and TRBJ2-7; D perhaps matches TRBD2 (6 bases). The CDR3 contains 15 residues. The V end was cut by 0 bases, the J end by 4 bases, with 14 bases between. Germline-derived CDR1 and CDR2 are SGHRS and YFSETQ. The CDR3 DNA follows: TGCGCCAGCAGCTTGGCCGGGAGCCCCTTATACGAGCAGTACTTC. Its translation is CASSLAGSPLYEQYF.

The genes are TRBV9 and TRBJ2-1; D gene uncertain. This CDR3 comprises 13 residues. The germline gives CDR1 SGDLS, CDR2 YYNGEE. Trimming removed 1 base from V and 8 bases from J, with 10 bases in between. CDR3 region: CASSVPESHEQFF. The CDR3 DNA reads as TGTGCCAGCAGCGTACCCGAATCCCATGAGCAGTTCTTC.

The table lists this clone with a few counts. V is TRBV10-1 and J is TRBJ1-5; no clear D. The CDR3 totals 11 residues. Germline CDR1 WNHNN, CDR2 SYGVQD (reference sequence). V was pared by 5 bases and J by 4 bases, with 3 bases between. CDR3 bases: TGCGCCAGCAGTAAAAATCAGCCCCAGCATTTT. This translates into CASSKNQPQHF.

The chain recombines TRBV7-9 with TRBJ2-1; the match to TRBD2 covers 8 bases. Germline V CDR1 and CDR2: SEHNR, FQNEAQ (reference sequence). The CDR3 is made up of 16 amino acids. V trimming: 4 bases; J trimming: 4 bases; junction bases outside the gene matches: 9. CDR3 region: CASSSREGVKYNEQFF. The CDR3 DNA is TGTGCCAGCAGCTCTCGGGAGGGAGTAAAGTACAATGAGCAGTTCTTC.

The chain carries TRBV5-1 and TRBJ2-5, with D hard to call. The end of the DNA aligns better with TRBJ2-7, so the J call may be wrong. The CDR3 is 13 amino acids. The germline CDR1 and CDR2 sequences are SGHRS and YFSETQ. CDR3 sequence reads: CASSDGRTSEQYF. The CDR3 coding sequence is TGCGCCAGCAGCGACGGCAGGACCTCCGAGCAGTACTTC.

This clone appeared once. This chain links TRBV7-9 with TRBJ2-3, with 10 bases fitting TRBD2. The CDR3 has 16 amino acids. Trimming at V came to 1 base and at J to 5 bases, leaving 6 bases not matched to a gene. Germline V gene sequence: CDR1 SEHNR, CDR2 FQNEAQ (reference sequence). CDR3 coding DNA: TGTGCCAGCAGCTTAGTACTAGCGGGGTATGGAGATACGCAGTATTTT. Translated: CASSLVLAGYGDTQYF. Looking up the rest from reference TRBV7-9 and TRBJ2-3 gives the full variable domain: DTGVSQNPRHKITKRGQNVTFRCDPISEHNRLYWYRQTLGQGPEFLTYFQNEAQLEKSRLLSDRFSAERPKGSFSTLEIQRTEQGDSAMYLCASSLVLAGYGDTQYFGPGTRLTVL.

The chain joins TRBV6-5 to TRBJ2-3; a possible D gene is TRBD1 (6 bases). This CDR3 comprises 16 residues. Trimming removed 2 bases from V and 6 bases from J, with 18 bases in between. Germline CDR1 reads MNHEY; CDR2 reads SVGAGI. The CDR3 region is CASSYEGTGSGDTQYF. The CDR3 coding sequence is TGTGCCAGCAGTTACGAAGGAACAGGGTCGGGGGATACGCAGTATTTT.

This clone appeared once. CDR3 amino acids: CASSFGGTGKDTEAFF. The CDR3 bases are TGTGCCAGCAGCTTCGGGGGGACAGGGAAGGACACTGAAGCTTTCTTT. The V call is TRBV7-2, the J call TRBJ1-1, with TRBD1 identical over 9 bases. Germline assignment: CDR1 SGHTA and CDR2 FQGNSA. V lost 3 bases to trimming and J lost 3 bases; unmatched junction nucleotides: 8. The CDR3 contains 16 residues.

The gene calls are TRBV4-1 and TRBJ1-1; D unresolved. Germline CDR1 MGHRA, CDR2 YSYEKL. The CDR3 totals 15 residues. Trimming shortened V by 0 bases and J by 1 base, and 9 bases separated the two germline ends. CDR3 residues: CASSQDPLGNTEAFF. For the CDR3, the DNA is TGCGCCAGCAGCCAAGACCCCCTGGGGAACACTGAAGCTTTCTTT.

This chain connects TRBV10-3 to TRBJ1-2, with D possibly matching TRBD1 (5 bases). Germline CDR1 is ENHRY and CDR2 is SYGVKD. V was shortened by 10 bases and J by 5 bases, with 11 bases between the two germline ends. The CDR3 has 11 residues. DNA of the CDR3: TGTGCCACCCGGGGCCGTTATGGCTACACCTTC. Protein: CATRGRYGYTF.

This chain joins TRBV18 and TRBJ2-1; D gene unclear. The CDR3 runs 13 residues. The germline V and J ends were trimmed by 3 bases and 5 bases, with 8 bases remaining between them. Germline CDR1 and CDR2: KGHSH and LQKENI. The CDR3 region has the DNA TGTGCCAGCTCACCCGGTCGGGACAATGAGCAGTTCTTC. Its translation: CASSPGRDNEQFF.

This clone was seen just once. This chain joins TRBV15 and TRBJ2-7; the D gene is possibly TRBD1 (6 bases). The length of the CDR3 is 13 residues. The V end was cut by 0 bases, the J end by 5 bases, with 8 bases between. Germline V CDR1 and CDR2: LNHNV, YYDKDF (reference sequence). As DNA, the CDR3 is TGTGCCACCAGCAGAGATTCAGGGGACGAGCAGTACTTC. It yields the protein CATSRDSGDEQYF.